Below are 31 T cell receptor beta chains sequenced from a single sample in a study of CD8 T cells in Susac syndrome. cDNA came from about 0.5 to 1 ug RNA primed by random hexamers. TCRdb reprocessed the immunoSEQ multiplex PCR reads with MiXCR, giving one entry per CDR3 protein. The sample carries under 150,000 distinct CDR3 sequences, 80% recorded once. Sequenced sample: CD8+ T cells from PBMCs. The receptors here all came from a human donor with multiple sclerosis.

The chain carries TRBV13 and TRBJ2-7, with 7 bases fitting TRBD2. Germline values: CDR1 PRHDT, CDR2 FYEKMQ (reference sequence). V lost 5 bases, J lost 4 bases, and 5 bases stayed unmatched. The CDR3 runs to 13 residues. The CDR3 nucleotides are TGTGCCAGCAGCGTCGGGGACTATTACGAGCAGTACTTC. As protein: CASSVGDYYEQYF.

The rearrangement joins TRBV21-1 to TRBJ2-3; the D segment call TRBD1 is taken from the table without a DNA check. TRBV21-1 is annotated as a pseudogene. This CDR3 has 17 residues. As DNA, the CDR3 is TGTGCCAGGGTCCCAGGGTTACAATGCGGGAGAACTGATACGCAGTATTTT. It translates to CARVPGLQCGRTDTQYF.

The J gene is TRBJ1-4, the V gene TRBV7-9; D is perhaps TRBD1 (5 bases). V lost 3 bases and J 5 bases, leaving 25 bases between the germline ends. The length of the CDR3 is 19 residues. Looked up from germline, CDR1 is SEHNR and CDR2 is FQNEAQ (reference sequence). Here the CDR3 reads CASSLDRRNSGGENEKLFF. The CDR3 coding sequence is TGTGCCAGCAGCTTGGACCGCCGGAATAGCGGGGGAGAAAATGAAAAACTGTTTTTT. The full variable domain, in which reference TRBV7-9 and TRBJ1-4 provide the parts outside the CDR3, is DTGVSQNPRHKITKRGQNVTFRCDPISEHNRLYWYRQTLGQGPEFLTYFQNEAQLEKSRLLSDRFSAERPKGSFSTLEIQRTEQGDSAMYLCASSLDRRNSGGENEKLFFGSGTQLSVL.

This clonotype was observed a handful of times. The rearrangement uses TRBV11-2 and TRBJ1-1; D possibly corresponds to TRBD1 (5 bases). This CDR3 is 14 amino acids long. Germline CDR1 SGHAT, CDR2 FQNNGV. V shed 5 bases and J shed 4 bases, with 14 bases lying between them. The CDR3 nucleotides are TGTGCCAGCAGCCGAACCATTACAGGCACTGAAGCTTTCTTT. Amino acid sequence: CASSRTITGTEAFF. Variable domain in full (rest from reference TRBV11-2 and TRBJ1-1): EAGVAQSPRYKIIEKRQSVAFWCNPISGHATLYWYQQILGQGPKLLIQFQNNGVVDDSQLPKDRFSAERLKGVDSTLKIQPAKLEDSAVYLCASSRTITGTEAFFGQGTRLTVV.

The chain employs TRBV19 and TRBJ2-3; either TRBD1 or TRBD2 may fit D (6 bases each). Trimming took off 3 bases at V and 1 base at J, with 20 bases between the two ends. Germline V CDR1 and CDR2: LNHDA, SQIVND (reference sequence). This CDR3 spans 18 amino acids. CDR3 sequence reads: CASSIDLPGAGGTDTQYF. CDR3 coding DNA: TGTGCCAGTAGTATCGACCTACCGGGGGCAGGGGGCACAGATACGCAGTATTTT.

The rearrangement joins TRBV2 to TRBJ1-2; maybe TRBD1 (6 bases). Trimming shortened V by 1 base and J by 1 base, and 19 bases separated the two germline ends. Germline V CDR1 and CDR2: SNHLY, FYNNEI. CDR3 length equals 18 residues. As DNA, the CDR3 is TGTGCCAGCAGTGAAGTCGGAGGGGCAACAGGGATTAACTATGGCTACACCTTC. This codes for CASSEVGGATGINYGYTF.

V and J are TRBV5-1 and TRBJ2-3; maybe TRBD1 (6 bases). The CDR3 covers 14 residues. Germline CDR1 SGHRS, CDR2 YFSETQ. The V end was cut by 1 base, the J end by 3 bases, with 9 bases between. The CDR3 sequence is CASSLWTATDTQYF. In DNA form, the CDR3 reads TGCGCCAGCAGCTTGTGGACAGCAACAGATACGCAGTATTTT.

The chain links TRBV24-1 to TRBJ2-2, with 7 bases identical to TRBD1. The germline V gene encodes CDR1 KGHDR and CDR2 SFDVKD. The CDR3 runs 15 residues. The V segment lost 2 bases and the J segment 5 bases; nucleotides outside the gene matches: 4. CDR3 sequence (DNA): TGTGCCACCAGTGATTCGGGACAGCAGACCGGGGAGCTGTTTTTT. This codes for CATSDSGQQTGELFF.

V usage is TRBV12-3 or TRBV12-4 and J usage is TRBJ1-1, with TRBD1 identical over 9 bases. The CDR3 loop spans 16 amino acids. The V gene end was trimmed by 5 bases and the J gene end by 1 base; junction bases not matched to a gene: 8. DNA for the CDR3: TGTGCCAGCAGTCCTTCCTGGGACAGGGCGAACACTGAAGCTTTCTTT. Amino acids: CASSPSWDRANTEAFF.

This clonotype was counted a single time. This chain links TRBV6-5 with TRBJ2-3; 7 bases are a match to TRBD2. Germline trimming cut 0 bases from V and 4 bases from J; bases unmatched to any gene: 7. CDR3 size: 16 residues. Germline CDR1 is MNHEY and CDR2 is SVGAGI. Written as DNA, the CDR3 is TGTGCCAGCAGTTACTCGATTGCGGGGGTCTCAGATACGCAGTATTTT. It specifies CASSYSIAGVSDTQYF.

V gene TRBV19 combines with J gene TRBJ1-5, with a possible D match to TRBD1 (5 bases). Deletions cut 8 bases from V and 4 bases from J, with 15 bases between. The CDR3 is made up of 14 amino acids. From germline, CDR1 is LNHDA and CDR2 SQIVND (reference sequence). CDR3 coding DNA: TGTGCCAGTGCAGTTCGGGACGAAAATCAGCCCCAGCATTTT. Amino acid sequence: CASAVRDENQPQHF. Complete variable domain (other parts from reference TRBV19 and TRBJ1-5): DGGITQSPKYLFRKEGQNVTLSCEQNLNHDAMYWYRQDPGQGLRLIYYSQIVNDFQKGDIAEGYSVSREKKESFPLTVTSAQKNPTAFYLCASAVRDENQPQHFGDGTRLSIL.

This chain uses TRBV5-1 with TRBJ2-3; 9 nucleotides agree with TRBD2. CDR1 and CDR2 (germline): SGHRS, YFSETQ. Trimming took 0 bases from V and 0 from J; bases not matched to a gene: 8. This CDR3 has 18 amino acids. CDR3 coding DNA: TGCGCCAGCAGCTTGGACGGTAGCGGGAGACATAGCACAGATACGCAGTATTTT. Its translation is CASSLDGSGRHSTDTQYF.

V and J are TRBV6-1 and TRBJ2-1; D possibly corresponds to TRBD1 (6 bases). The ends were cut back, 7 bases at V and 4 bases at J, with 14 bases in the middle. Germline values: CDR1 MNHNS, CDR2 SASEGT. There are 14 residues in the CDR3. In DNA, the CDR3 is TGTGCCAGCATTCAGACAGGATTATACAATGAGCAGTTCTTC. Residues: CASIQTGLYNEQFF.

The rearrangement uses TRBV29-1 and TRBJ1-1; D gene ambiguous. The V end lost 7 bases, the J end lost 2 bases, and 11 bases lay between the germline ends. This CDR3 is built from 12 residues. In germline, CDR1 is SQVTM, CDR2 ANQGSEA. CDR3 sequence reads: CSARTANTEAFF. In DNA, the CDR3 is TGCAGCGCCCGGACGGCCAACACTGAAGCTTTCTTT.

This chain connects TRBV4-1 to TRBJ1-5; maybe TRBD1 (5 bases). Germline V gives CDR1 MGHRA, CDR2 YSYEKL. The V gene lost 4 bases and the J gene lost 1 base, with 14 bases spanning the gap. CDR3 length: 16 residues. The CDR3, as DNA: TGCGCCAGCAGCCTCCGAGGAAGGGACAGCAATCAGCCCCAGCATTTT. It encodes CASSLRGRDSNQPQHF.

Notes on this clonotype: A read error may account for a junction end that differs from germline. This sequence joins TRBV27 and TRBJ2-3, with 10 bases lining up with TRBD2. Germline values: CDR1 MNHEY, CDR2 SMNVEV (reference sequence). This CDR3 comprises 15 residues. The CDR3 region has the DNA TGTGCCAACAGTTCCGGGACTAGCGGCACAGATACGCAGTATTTT. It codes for CANSSGTSGTDTQYF.

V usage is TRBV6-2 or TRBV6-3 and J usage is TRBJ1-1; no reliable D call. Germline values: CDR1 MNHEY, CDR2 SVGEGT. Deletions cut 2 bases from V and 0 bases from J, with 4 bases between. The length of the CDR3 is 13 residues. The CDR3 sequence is CASSYALNTEAFF. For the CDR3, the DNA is TGTGCCAGCAGTTACGCCCTGAACACTGAAGCTTTCTTT.

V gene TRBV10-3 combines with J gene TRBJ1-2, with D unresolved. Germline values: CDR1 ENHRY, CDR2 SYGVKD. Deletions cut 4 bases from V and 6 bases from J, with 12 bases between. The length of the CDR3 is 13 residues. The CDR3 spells CAISATAQDGYTF. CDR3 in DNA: TGTGCCATCAGTGCGACGGCTCAGGATGGCTACACCTTC.

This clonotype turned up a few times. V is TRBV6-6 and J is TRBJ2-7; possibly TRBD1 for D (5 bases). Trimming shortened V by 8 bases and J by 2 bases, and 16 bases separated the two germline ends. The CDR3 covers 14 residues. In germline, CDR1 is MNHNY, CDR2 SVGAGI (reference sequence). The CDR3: CASRIVDSPYEQYF. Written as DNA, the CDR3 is TGTGCCAGCCGTATAGTCGACAGCCCCTACGAGCAGTACTTC.

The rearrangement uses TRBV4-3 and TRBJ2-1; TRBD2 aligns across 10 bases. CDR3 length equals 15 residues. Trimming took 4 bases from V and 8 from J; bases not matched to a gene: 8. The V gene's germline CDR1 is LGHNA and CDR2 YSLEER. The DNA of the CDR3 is TGCGCCAGCAGCCCTGGACTAGCGGTGAGGTATGAGCAGTTCTTC. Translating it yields CASSPGLAVRYEQFF.

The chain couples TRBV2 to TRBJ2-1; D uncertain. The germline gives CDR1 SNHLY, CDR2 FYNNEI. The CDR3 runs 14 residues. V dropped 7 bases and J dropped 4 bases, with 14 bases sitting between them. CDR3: CASNPRLGYNEQFF. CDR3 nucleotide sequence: TGTGCCAGCAACCCTCGACTTGGATACAATGAGCAGTTCTTC. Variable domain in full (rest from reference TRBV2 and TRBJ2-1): EPEVTQTPSHQVTQMGQEVILRCVPISNHLYFYWYRQILGQKVEFLVSFYNNEISEKSEIFDDQFSVERPDGSNFTLKIRSTKLEDSAMYFCASNPRLGYNEQFFGPGTRLTVL.

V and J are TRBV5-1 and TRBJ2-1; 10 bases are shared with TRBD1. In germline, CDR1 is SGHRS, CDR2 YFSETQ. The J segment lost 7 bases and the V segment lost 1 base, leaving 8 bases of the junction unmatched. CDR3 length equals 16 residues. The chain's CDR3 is CASSLYVLDRGNEQFF. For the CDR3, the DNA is TGCGCCAGCAGCTTGTATGTTTTGGACAGGGGGAATGAGCAGTTCTTC.

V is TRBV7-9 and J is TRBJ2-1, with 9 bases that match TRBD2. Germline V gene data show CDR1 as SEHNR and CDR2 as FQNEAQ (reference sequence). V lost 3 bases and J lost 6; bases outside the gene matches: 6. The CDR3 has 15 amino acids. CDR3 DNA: TGTGCCAGCAGCTTCTTAGCGGGAGAGGGCAATGAGCAGTTCTTC. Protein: CASSFLAGEGNEQFF.

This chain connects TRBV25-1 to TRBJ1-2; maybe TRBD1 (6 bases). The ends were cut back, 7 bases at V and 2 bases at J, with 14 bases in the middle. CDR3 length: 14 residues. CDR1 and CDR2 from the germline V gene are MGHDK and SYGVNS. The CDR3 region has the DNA TGTGCCAGCATTAGCACAGGGTCGAACTATGGCTACACCTTC. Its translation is CASISTGSNYGYTF.

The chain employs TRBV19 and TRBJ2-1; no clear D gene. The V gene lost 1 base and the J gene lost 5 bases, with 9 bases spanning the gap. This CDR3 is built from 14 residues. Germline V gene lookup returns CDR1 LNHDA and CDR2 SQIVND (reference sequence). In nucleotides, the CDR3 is TGTGCCAGTAGTATAGTAGGTCTCGACAATGAGCAGTTCTTC. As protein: CASSIVGLDNEQFF.

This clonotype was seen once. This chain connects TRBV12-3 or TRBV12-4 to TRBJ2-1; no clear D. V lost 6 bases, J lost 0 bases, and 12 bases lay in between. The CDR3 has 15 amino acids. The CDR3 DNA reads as TGTGCCAGCAGCCCCGTAGGAATCTCCTACAATGAGCAGTTCTTC. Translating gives CASSPVGISYNEQFF.

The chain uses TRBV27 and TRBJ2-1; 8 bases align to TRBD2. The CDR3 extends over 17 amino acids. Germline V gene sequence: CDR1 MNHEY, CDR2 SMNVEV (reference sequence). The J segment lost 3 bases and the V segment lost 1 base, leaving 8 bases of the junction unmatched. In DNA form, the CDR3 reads TGTGCCAGCAGTTTATGGGGGACTAGGGCCAACTACAATGAGCAGTTCTTC. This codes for CASSLWGTRANYNEQFF.

The CDR3: CASTADEGNTEAFF. For the CDR3, the DNA is TGTGCCAGCACGGCGGATGAGGGGAACACTGAAGCTTTCTTT. The chain is built from TRBV2 and TRBJ1-1; the D is unclear. CDR1 SNHLY and CDR2 FYNNEI come from the germline V gene. V was pared by 7 bases and J by 1 base, with 13 bases between. The CDR3 loop spans 14 amino acids.

The CDR3: CASSLDPYGANTEAFF. DNA of the CDR3: TGTGCCAGCAGCTTAGACCCCTACGGAGCGAACACTGAAGCTTTCTTT. The chain carries TRBV7-2 and TRBJ1-1; D unresolved. The CDR3 spans 16 residues. Germline-derived CDR1 and CDR2 are SGHTA and FQGNSA. The ends were cut back, 1 base at V and 1 base at J, with 13 bases in the middle.

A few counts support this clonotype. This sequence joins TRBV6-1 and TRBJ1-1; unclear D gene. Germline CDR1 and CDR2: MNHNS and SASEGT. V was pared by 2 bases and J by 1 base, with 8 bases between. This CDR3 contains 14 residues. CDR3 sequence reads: CASSEQSTNTEAFF. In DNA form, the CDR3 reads TGTGCCAGCAGTGAACAGTCAACGAACACTGAAGCTTTCTTT.

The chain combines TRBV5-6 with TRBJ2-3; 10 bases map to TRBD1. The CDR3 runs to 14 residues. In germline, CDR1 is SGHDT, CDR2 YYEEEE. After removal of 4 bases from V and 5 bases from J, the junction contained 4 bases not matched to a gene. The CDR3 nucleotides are TGTGCCAGCAGCCCGGGACAGGGGATAGATACGCAGTATTTT. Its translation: CASSPGQGIDTQYF.